This passage covers 11 T cell receptor beta chains from one sample sequenced in a study of blood T cell repertoires in COVID-19. Generated by immunoSEQ multiplex PCR, the TCRdb table keeps only in-frame clones and is missing some. Seen here are over 250,000 clones, roughly 85% observed once, and the top ten hold about 11%. The sequencing input was peripheral blood. The origin of the receptors is a woman in her 70s with acute or convalescent COVID-19.

This chain joins TRBV6-1 and TRBJ1-1; D uncertain. Germline values: CDR1 MNHNS, CDR2 SASEGT. The CDR3 extends over 13 amino acids. Trimming shortened V by 0 bases and J by 5 bases, and 7 bases separated the two germline ends. CDR3 bases: TGTGCCAGCAGTGAAGCGATCAGGACTGAAGCTTTCTTT. It is translated as CASSEAIRTEAFF.

The chain employs TRBV6-5 and TRBJ2-5; 8 bases align to TRBD1. Germline values: CDR1 MNHEY, CDR2 SVGAGI. Trimming removed 2 bases from V and 2 bases from J; junction bases left unmatched: 7. The CDR3 loop spans 16 amino acids. This chain's CDR3 is CASSYPPTGGQETQYF. The CDR3 coding sequence is TGTGCCAGCAGTTACCCCCCAACAGGGGGACAAGAGACCCAGTACTTC.

This chain connects TRBV15 to TRBJ2-5, with a tentative D call TRBD1 (5 bases). CDR3 length: 15 amino acids. Between the trimmed V and J ends, which lost 1 base and 3 bases, there was a span of 12 bases. Germline V gene data show CDR1 as LNHNV and CDR2 as YYDKDF (reference sequence). The CDR3 loop reads CATSRVGQGEETQYF. CDR3 nucleotides: TGTGCCACCAGCAGAGTCGGCCAGGGTGAAGAGACCCAGTACTTC. Based on the CDR3 plus reference TRBV15 and TRBJ2-5, the full variable domain is DAMVIQNPRYQVTQFGKPVTLSCSQTLNHNVMYWYQQKSSQAPKLLFHYYDKDFNNEADTPDNFQSRRPNTSFCFLDIRSPGLGDTAMYLCATSRVGQGEETQYFGPGTRLLVL.

The chain uses TRBV7-2 and TRBJ1-1, with 7 nucleotides matching TRBD1. V shed 5 bases, J shed 0 bases, and the junction held 6 bases outside the gene matches. CDR3 length: 15 amino acids. Germline V gene sequence: CDR1 SGHTA, CDR2 FQGNSA. CDR3 protein: CASSRKTGMNTEAFF. As DNA, the CDR3 is TGTGCCAGCAGCCGGAAGACAGGGATGAACACTGAAGCTTTCTTT.

The chain links TRBV5-1 to TRBJ1-2; unclear D gene. Deletions cut 0 bases from V and 4 bases from J, with 7 bases between. This CDR3 contains 13 residues. CDR1 SGHRS and CDR2 YFSETQ come from the germline V gene. The CDR3 sequence: CASSLDDTYGYTF. CDR3 sequence (DNA): TGCGCCAGCAGCTTGGACGACACCTATGGCTACACCTTC.

This chain connects TRBV11-2 to TRBJ2-1, with 9 bases that match TRBD1. The CDR3 sequence is 17 residues long. Germline V lookup: CDR1 SGHAT, CDR2 FQNNGV. V was pared by 6 bases and J by 2 bases, with 11 bases of the junction left unmatched. CDR3 nucleotides: TGTGCCAGCAGGCGTAACCCCGGGACAGGGACCTACAATGAGCAGTTCTTC. Its translation: CASRRNPGTGTYNEQFF.

The genes are TRBV7-2 and TRBJ2-5; 8 nucleotides agree with TRBD2. The CDR3 spans 16 residues. The trim removed 5 bases at V and 7 bases at J, leaving 15 bases unmatched. Germline V gives CDR1 SGHTA, CDR2 FQGNSA. The CDR3 DNA is TGTGCCAGCAGCCCCCCTTCCGGGACTAGAGGAGGGACCCAGTACTTC. This translates into CASSPPSGTRGGTQYF.

This sequence joins TRBV15 and TRBJ1-2; TRBD1 matches 7 bases. The CDR3 is 13 amino acids. CDR1 is LNHNV, CDR2 YYDKDF, per germline (reference sequence). The junction had 8 bases not matched to a gene; V was cut back by 5 bases and J by 8 bases. CDR3 DNA sequence: TGTGCCACCAGCCCGAACAGGGGACGAGGCTACACCTTC. This gives the protein CATSPNRGRGYTF.

The rearrangement links TRBV5-1 to TRBJ1-5, with 11 positions matching TRBD1. Unmatched junction bases numbered 14, after V lost 0 bases and J lost 3 bases. There are 20 residues in the CDR3. In germline, CDR1 is SGHRS, CDR2 YFSETQ. The CDR3, as DNA: TGCGCCAGCAGCTTGGACCACCGGGACAGGGGGTCTCAGAACAATCAGCCCCAGCATTTT. It codes for CASSLDHRDRGSQNNQPQHF.

V is TRBV6-6 and J is TRBJ1-2; D possibly corresponds to TRBD1 (5 bases). V dropped 2 bases and J dropped 1 base, with 11 bases sitting between them. This CDR3 region has 15 residues. Germline V gene data show CDR1 as MNHNY and CDR2 as SVGAGI (reference sequence). In DNA form, the CDR3 reads TGTGCCAGCAGTTACGACGGGAGGGGTAACTATGGCTACACCTTC. Protein: CASSYDGRGNYGYTF.

DNA for the CDR3: TGTGCCAGCAGCCTGGGACAGGGGGAAGGAGAGACCCAGTACTTC. This sequence encodes CASSLGQGEGETQYF. The V call is TRBV7-8, the J call TRBJ2-5; the match to TRBD1 covers 11 bases. The germline V gene has CDR1 SGHVS and CDR2 FQNEAQ. The CDR3 has 15 amino acids. Losses at the gene ends were 5 bases for V and 4 bases for J; bases not matched to a gene: 6.